Shown below are 2 T cell receptor beta chains from a single sample sequenced in a study of beta chain features in type 1 diabetes (dated by TCRdb to the late 2010s). Library preparation was by the immunoSEQ multiplex PCR assay. The entire amount of isolated RNA was reverse transcribed using the High Capacity cDNA Reverse Transcription Kit, so the sequenced TCRB transcripts were expressed ones. TCRdb took over this immuneACCESS table, retaining in-frame rearrangements with V and J assigned. Such tables are incomplete; in checked studies, under half of the missing clones stem from an unresolved V gene, and the remainder is unexplained. The sample table contains roughly 140,000 clones; only one count was recorded for nearly 50% of them. The top ten clonotypes cover roughly 0.43% of the sample. Sequences were obtained from Tregs from blood. What the cell subset or site label conveys for this sample: regulatory CD4+ T cells. The receptors stem from a man younger than 35 in good health.

V and J are TRBV9 and TRBJ2-4; a possible D gene is TRBD2 (6 bases). Trimming shortened V by 1 base and J by 4 bases, and 12 bases separated the two germline ends. The CDR3 contains 15 residues. Germline V gene sequence: CDR1 SGDLS, CDR2 YYNGEE. The CDR3: CASSVLADPKNIQYF. The CDR3 nucleotides read TGTGCCAGCAGCGTATTAGCGGACCCTAAAAACATTCAGTACTTC.

The V call is TRBV4-1, the J call TRBJ2-5; 16 bases are shared with TRBD2. The CDR3 extends over 18 amino acids. Germline V gene sequence: CDR1 MGHRA, CDR2 YSYEKL. The trim removed 0 bases at V and 3 bases at J, leaving 4 bases unmatched. The CDR3 DNA follows: TGCGCCAGCAGCCAAGATTTGGGACTAGCGGGGGGGGAAGAGACCCAGTACTTC. Amino acid sequence: CASSQDLGLAGGEETQYF.